The T cell receptor beta chain described here comes from a study of T cell responses to AZD1222 COVID-19 vaccine. Across the whole study: Combined were second doses at about 4 or about 12 weeks.

Sequencing used immunoSEQ multiplex PCR; TCRdb keeps in-frame clones, though not all of them. This sample has 100,000 to 120,000 clones, with about 86% found just once. CDR3 length equals 15 residues. V lost 2 bases, J lost 0 bases, and 7 bases lay in between. Germline V gene data show CDR1 as ENHRY and CDR2 as SYGVKD. A remark on this clone: Its antigen remains unidentified.

Study-level points and caveats: Among vaccine-associated CD4 TCRs, coverage spanned spike, with dominance at 160-218 and 743-854.

Here the sequenced sample was peripheral blood, taken on day 0 of AZD1222 vaccination. The chain is built from TRBV10-3 and TRBJ2-2, with D maybe TRBD1 (5 bases). This TCR was recovered from an adult in good health. CDR3 sequence reads: CAISEAQANTGELFF. As DNA, the CDR3 is TGTGCCATCAGTGAGGCACAGGCGAACACCGGGGAGCTGTTTTTT.